Sequencing of this TCR beta chain was carried out in a study of radiotherapy plus CTLA-4 blockade in lung cancer. The germline gives CDR1 DFQATT, CDR2 SNEGSKA (reference sequence). CDR3 length: 11 residues. The assay was immunoSEQ multiplex PCR, and TCRdb's table has in-frame clones only and misses some. Among around 80,000 clones listed, 78% were seen once. Broader study findings: Best predicting response, reportedly, were early blood T cell clone dynamics, with interferon-beta.

A note on this clone: What it binds is unknown.

This TCR derives from a human donor with non-small cell lung cancer whose response to radiotherapy plus ipilimumab could not be evaluated. Some clones in this sample may be carry-over from other donors' samples. The V and J genes are TRBV20-1 and TRBJ2-1, with 8 positions matching TRBD1. The starting material was peripheral blood, obtained from a patient treated with radiotherapy plus ipilimumab. The CDR3 reads CSNHRGFEQFF. The CDR3 nucleotides are TGCAGCAACCACAGGGGGTTTGAGCAGTTCTTC.